These 2 T cell receptor beta chains share one sample of origin, sequenced in a study of regulatory and conventional T cells in RAG deficiency. Regulatory T cells were sorted from blood as CD4+ CD25-high CD127-low cells. TCRdb's table, derived via immunoSEQ multiplex PCR, lists solely in-frame clones and lacks some. The data contain 7,000 to 8,500 clones, approximately 94% of them singletons. These data are also associated with another study on regulatory T cells. That study adds: Amplification used 52 TRBV primers and 13 TRBJ primers.

The sample comprised CD127- CD25+ CD4+ Tregs sorted from blood. All receptors come from a human donor in good health.

This chain uses TRBV12-5 with TRBJ2-7; D is unresolved. The germline CDR1 and CDR2 sequences are LGHNT and FRNRAP. The V end was cut by 1 base, the J end by 4 bases, with 20 bases between. The length of the CDR3 is 17 residues. As DNA, the CDR3 is TGTGCTAGTGGTTTGGCCCGTATCGGAAACAGCCGTTACGAGCAGTACTTC. It yields the protein CASGLARIGNSRYEQYF.

This clone was seen a single time. The chain uses TRBV30 and TRBJ1-2; maybe TRBD1 (5 bases). The germline CDR1 and CDR2 sequences are GTSNPN and SVGIG (reference sequence). The CDR3 is made up of 14 amino acids. V lost 2 bases to trimming and J lost 11 bases, with 21 bases between them. CDR3 in amino acids: CAWSTIRRQLEYTF. The CDR3 coding sequence is TGTGCCTGGAGTACGATCCGTCGACAGTTAGAATACACCTTC.